The next 5 T cell receptor beta chains were all read from a single sample in a study of early stage breast cancer tumors. Generated by immunoSEQ multiplex PCR, the TCRdb table keeps only in-frame clones and is missing some. The table has roughly 19,000 clones, 76% seen once; the top ten hold 25% to 35%. The sample was blood. These receptors all come from a person in their sixties with breast cancer.

This clone was recorded once. The chain recombines TRBV7-9 with TRBJ2-2; D not certain. The CDR3 runs to 14 residues. The V end lost 5 bases, the J end lost 7 bases, and 14 bases lay between the germline ends. Germline values: CDR1 SEHNR, CDR2 FQNEAQ (reference sequence). As DNA, the CDR3 is TGTGCCAGCAGCCCCCTTGCAGGTATCGGGGAGCTGTTTTTT. Protein: CASSPLAGIGELFF.

The chain links TRBV5-1 to TRBJ2-3; D is perhaps TRBD1 or TRBD2 (5 bases each). The CDR3 totals 14 residues. V was clipped by 0 bases and J by 2 bases, with 7 bases between them. Germline lookup yields CDR1 SGHRS and CDR2 YFSETQ. The CDR3 nucleotides read TGCGCCAGCAGCTTGGCGGGACCCACAGATACGCAGTATTTT. It encodes CASSLAGPTDTQYF.

The V and J genes are TRBV14 and TRBJ1-2; D remains ambiguous. This CDR3 has 12 residues. The V gene's germline CDR1 is SGHDN and CDR2 FVKESK. Trimming removed 0 bases at V and 7 bases at J, with 6 bases between. This CDR3 reads CASSQDRLGYTF. In DNA form, the CDR3 reads TGTGCCAGCAGCCAAGATCGTCTTGGCTACACCTTC.

The V and J genes are TRBV6-1 and TRBJ1-2, with 7 bases fitting TRBD1. Germline CDR1 reads MNHNS; CDR2 reads SASEGT. The ends lost 4 bases at V and 2 bases at J; junction bases unmatched: 7. The CDR3 spans 15 residues. CDR3 coding DNA: TGTGCCAGCAGTGGACAGGGAGGGGTCAACTATGGCTACACCTTC. It is translated as CASSGQGGVNYGYTF.

CDR3 loop: CASSYSTGAGEQYF. The DNA for the CDR3 is TGTGCCAGCAGTTACTCGACTGGGGCGGGCGAGCAGTACTTC. The chain combines TRBV6-6 with TRBJ2-7; D is tentatively TRBD1 or TRBD2 (5 bases each). The CDR3 runs to 14 residues. CDR1 and CDR2 (germline): MNHNY, SVGAGI (reference sequence). Trimming took off 0 bases at V and 6 bases at J, with 12 bases between the two ends.